The 17 T cell receptor beta chains listed next were all sequenced from one sample in a study of blood T cell repertoires in COVID-19. Method: immunoSEQ multiplex PCR; TCRdb's copy keeps in-frame clones and lacks some. The sample lists tens of thousands of clones, over 70% occurring once. The sample was peripheral blood. These receptors came from a human donor in a cohort sampled during active COVID-19.

The chain employs TRBV5-4 and TRBJ1-1; no definite D call. V was cut by 1 base and J by 7 bases, with 11 bases left in between. The CDR3 loop spans 13 amino acids. The V gene's germline CDR1 is SGHNT and CDR2 YYREEE (reference sequence). The CDR3 nucleotides read TGTGCCAGCAGCTTGAATCCGGGTATTGAAGCTTTCTTT. It codes for CASSLNPGIEAFF.

The chain joins TRBV9 to TRBJ2-5; 9 bases are a match to TRBD2. Germline V gene data show CDR1 as SGDLS and CDR2 as YYNGEE. The CDR3 loop spans 14 amino acids. The junction had 2 bases not matched to a gene; V was cut back by 2 bases and J by 3 bases. CDR3: CASSVSGSEETQYF. The CDR3 DNA reads as TGTGCCAGCAGCGTTAGCGGGAGTGAAGAGACCCAGTACTTC.

This sequence joins TRBV24-1 and TRBJ2-2; 7 nucleotides match TRBD2. The junction had 5 bases not matched to a gene; V was cut back by 7 bases and J by 1 base. CDR1 is KGHDR and CDR2 is SFDVKD in the germline V gene. This CDR3 is built from 15 residues. In DNA form, the CDR3 reads TGTGCCACCAGAGCGGGGAGGGTGAACACCGGGGAGCTGTTTTTT. Its protein is CATRAGRVNTGELFF.

The rearrangement joins TRBV27 to TRBJ2-7, with 10 bases aligning to TRBD2. V lost 3 bases, J lost 2 bases, and 7 bases stayed unmatched. CDR3 length: 16 residues. Germline V lookup: CDR1 MNHEY, CDR2 SMNVEV (reference sequence). This CDR3 is CASSFSSSGRAYEQYF. Written as DNA, the CDR3 is TGTGCCAGCAGTTTTTCGTCAAGCGGGAGGGCCTACGAGCAGTACTTC.

In this sample, this clone turned up once. The chain joins TRBV11-2 to TRBJ2-1; tentatively, D is TRBD2 (6 bases). V was shortened by 8 bases and J by 0 bases, with 11 bases between the two germline ends. The germline gives CDR1 SGHAT, CDR2 FQNNGV. This CDR3 is built from 14 residues. CDR3 residues: CASRGNPSYNEQFF. The DNA of the CDR3 is TGTGCCAGCCGCGGGAACCCCTCCTACAATGAGCAGTTCTTC.

The chain couples TRBV5-1 to TRBJ1-4, with 9 bases lining up with TRBD1. CDR3 length: 16 amino acids. The V gene's germline CDR1 is SGHRS and CDR2 YFSETQ. The ends lost 4 bases at V and 2 bases at J; junction bases unmatched: 6. Written as DNA, the CDR3 is TGCGCCAGCAGCAGGGGACAGGGTTTCACTAATGAAAAACTGTTTTTT. Its protein is CASSRGQGFTNEKLFF.

V and J are TRBV6-6 and TRBJ1-1; possible D gene TRBD1, 5 bases. This CDR3 has 12 amino acids. The ends were cut back, 6 bases at V and 6 bases at J, with 11 bases in the middle. Germline lookup yields CDR1 MNHNY and CDR2 SVGAGI (reference sequence). The CDR3 DNA reads TGTGCCAGCAGCCCGGGGACTGCTGAAGCTTTCTTT. Its translation: CASSPGTAEAFF.

The V gene is TRBV5-4, the J gene TRBJ2-7; tentative D call: TRBD2 (5 bases). This CDR3 comprises 14 residues. Trimming took 4 bases from V and 1 from J, leaving 12 bases between them. Germline loops: CDR1 SGHNT, CDR2 YYREEE (reference sequence). CDR3 amino acids: CASSPDQRSYEQYF. CDR3 nucleotides: TGTGCCAGCAGCCCCGACCAGCGGTCCTACGAGCAGTACTTC.

J is TRBJ2-3 and V is TRBV24-1; 10 nucleotides agree with TRBD1. CDR1 and CDR2 (germline): KGHDR, SFDVKD. V lost 3 bases, J lost 0 bases, and 8 bases stayed unmatched. This CDR3 is built from 18 residues. CDR3 region: CATSDPGTGVGSTDTQYF. Written as DNA, the CDR3 is TGTGCCACCAGTGATCCCGGGACAGGGGTAGGGAGCACAGATACGCAGTATTTT.

This rearrangement joins TRBV14 to TRBJ2-1; 8 bases map to TRBD2. The trim removed 0 bases at V and 9 bases at J, leaving 7 bases unmatched. Germline V gene data show CDR1 as SGHDN and CDR2 as FVKESK. This CDR3 is built from 15 residues. In nucleotides, the CDR3 is TGTGCCAGCAGCCAAGATCCGGGAGGGCCGGGTGAGCAGTTCTTC. It translates to CASSQDPGGPGEQFF. The full variable domain, with the rest looked up from reference TRBV14 and TRBJ2-1, is EAGVTQFPSHSVIEKGQTVTLRCDPISGHDNLYWYRRVMGKEIKFLLHFVKESKQDESGMPNNRFLAERTGGTYSTLKVQPAELEDSGVYFCASSQDPGGPGEQFFGPGTRLTVL.

The chain joins TRBV5-5 to TRBJ2-2; 7 bases are a match to TRBD1. The CDR3 sequence is 15 residues long. With V trimmed by 6 bases and J by 4 bases, 9 bases remained unmatched. The germline CDR1 and CDR2 sequences are SGHKS and YYEKEE (reference sequence). Here the CDR3 reads CASNRQGSGTGELFF. DNA for the CDR3: TGTGCCAGCAACCGACAGGGCTCGGGCACCGGGGAGCTGTTTTTT.

The V gene is TRBV24-1, the J gene TRBJ2-3; perhaps TRBD2 as D (5 bases). There are 12 residues in the CDR3. The germline V gene encodes CDR1 KGHDR and CDR2 SFDVKD. V dropped 4 bases and J dropped 4 bases, with 5 bases sitting between them. The CDR3 DNA reads as TGTGCCACCAGTGAGGGAGCAGATACGCAGTATTTT. Its translation is CATSEGADTQYF.

The chain recombines TRBV5-1 with TRBJ1-3; weak D call: TRBD1 (6 bases). The CDR3 is made up of 18 amino acids. V was cut by 4 bases and J by 0 bases, with 20 bases left in between. Germline V gene lookup returns CDR1 SGHRS and CDR2 YFSETQ. The CDR3 nucleotides read TGCGCCAGCAGCCAGAGCAATAGGGGGGGAGCCTCTGGAAACACCATATATTTT. This encodes CASSQSNRGGASGNTIYF.

The V and J genes are TRBV4-1 and TRBJ2-1; a possible D gene is TRBD2 (7 bases). Germline CDR1 is MGHRA and CDR2 is YSYEKL. The CDR3 is 15 residues long. V lost 1 base, J lost 8 bases, and 15 bases lay in between. The CDR3 sequence is CASSQGGGLSDEQFF. DNA of the CDR3: TGCGCCAGCAGCCAAGGGGGGGGGCTGTCCGATGAGCAGTTCTTC.

The V call is TRBV7-6, the J call TRBJ2-7; 10 positions match TRBD2. V trimming: 3 bases; J trimming: 6 bases; junction bases outside the gene matches: 17. Per the germline V gene, CDR1 is SGHVS and CDR2 is FNYEAQ. CDR3 length: 18 amino acids. The CDR3 sequence is CASSFGPGRASGRVEQYF. The CDR3 DNA follows: TGTGCCAGCAGCTTCGGTCCCGGTAGAGCTAGCGGGAGAGTCGAGCAGTACTTC.

The chain combines TRBV11-2 with TRBJ2-7, with a possible D match to TRBD2 (6 bases). V was pared by 3 bases and J by 4 bases, with 16 bases between. This CDR3 has 15 amino acids. CDR1 and CDR2 from the germline V gene are SGHAT and FQNNGV. CDR3 region: CASSLTETGEYEQYF. DNA for the CDR3: TGTGCCAGCAGCTTGACGGAGACGGGAGAATACGAGCAGTACTTC.

CDR3 sequence reads: CASSPGQGEQFF. CDR3 nucleotides: TGTGCCAGCAGCCCCGGACAGGGTGAGCAGTTCTTC. This rearrangement joins TRBV11-2 to TRBJ2-1; 8 bases are shared with TRBD1. CDR1 is SGHAT and CDR2 is FQNNGV in the germline V gene. The CDR3 covers 12 residues. V lost 5 bases to trimming and J lost 9 bases; unmatched junction nucleotides: 3.